A single sample is the source of the 29 T cell receptor beta chains below, sequenced in a study of CD8+ T cells in alopecia areata. The authors extracted RNA and reverse transcribed it into cDNA as the sequencing template. Assay used: immunoSEQ multiplex PCR; TCRdb lists only in-frame clones, some missing. The data show 180,000 or so clones, with less than 75% seen just once and approximately 10% held by the top ten. The sample in question was CD8+ T cells sorted from blood, obtained at week 0. These receptors were obtained from a human donor with alopecia areata.

This chain connects TRBV2 to TRBJ2-7; perhaps TRBD1 as D (5 bases). The CDR3 runs 10 residues. The germline CDR1 and CDR2 sequences are SNHLY and FYNNEI. The V and J ends lost 10 bases and 6 bases respectively, with 10 bases between them. The CDR3 sequence: CATQGIEQYF. The CDR3 region has the DNA TGTGCCACCCAGGGCATCGAGCAGTACTTC.

The V call is TRBV9, the J call TRBJ2-2; D perhaps matches TRBD1 (6 bases). The germline V and J ends were trimmed by 7 bases and 6 bases, with 13 bases remaining between them. The CDR3 has 13 residues. Looked up from germline, CDR1 is SGDLS and CDR2 is YYNGEE. CDR3 sequence: CASSGGRAGELFF. In nucleotides, the CDR3 is TGTGCCAGCTCTGGGGGCCGGGCCGGGGAGCTGTTTTTT.

The chain employs TRBV5-1 and TRBJ1-6; D call uncertain. The CDR3 is 13 residues long. CDR1 and CDR2 (germline): SGHRS, YFSETQ. V was clipped by 2 bases and J by 6 bases, with 6 bases between them. The CDR3 DNA reads TGCGCCAGCAGCTTAACAGTTAATTCACCCCTCCACTTT. This translates into CASSLTVNSPLHF.

The CDR3 region has the DNA TGCGCCAGCAGCCCATATAAGTCGGGGGACGTCGCCTACGAGCAGTACTTC. It specifies CASSPYKSGDVAYEQYF. The chain is built from TRBV5-1 and TRBJ2-7, with TRBD2 as a possible D gene (6 bases). The CDR3 has 17 residues. The V end was cut by 4 bases, the J end by 2 bases, with 22 bases between. Germline V gene lookup returns CDR1 SGHRS and CDR2 YFSETQ.

The chain uses TRBV29-1 and TRBJ1-1; no firm D call. The germline V gene encodes CDR1 SQVTM and CDR2 ANQGSEA. The CDR3 consists of 13 residues. V was cut by 7 bases and J by 4 bases, with 16 bases left in between. CDR3: CSADDSWGTEAFF. The CDR3 nucleotides are TGCAGCGCCGACGATTCATGGGGCACTGAAGCTTTCTTT.

The chain joins TRBV7-9 to TRBJ2-7; 11 bases are shared with TRBD1. V shed 3 bases and J 4 bases; nucleotides not matched to a gene: 2. This CDR3 contains 14 residues. Germline loops: CDR1 SEHNR, CDR2 FQNEAQ (reference sequence). The CDR3 here is CASSLRDRGYEQYF. CDR3 DNA: TGTGCCAGCAGCTTGCGGGACAGGGGGTACGAGCAGTACTTC.

The gene calls are TRBV12-5 and TRBJ2-2, with D uncertain. V lost 0 bases to trimming and J lost 4 bases, with 9 bases between them. Germline V gives CDR1 LGHNT, CDR2 FRNRAP. The CDR3 covers 15 residues. The CDR3 is CASGLVGSGTGELFF. The CDR3 DNA reads as TGTGCTAGTGGTTTGGTAGGGTCGGGCACCGGGGAGCTGTTTTTT. Complete variable domain (other parts from reference TRBV12-5 and TRBJ2-2): DARVTQTPRHKVTEMGQEVTMRCQPILGHNTVFWYRQTMMQGLELLAYFRNRAPLDDSGMPKDRFSAEMPDATLATLKIQPSEPRDSAVYFCASGLVGSGTGELFFGEGSRLTVL.

The V and J genes are TRBV2 and TRBJ2-7; 9 bases are shared with TRBD1. With V trimmed by 4 bases and J by 3 bases, 7 bases remained unmatched. The CDR3 has 15 residues. Germline V gene data show CDR1 as SNHLY and CDR2 as FYNNEI. CDR3 in DNA: TGTGCCAGCAGTGTCTCGACAGGGGGACTCTACGAGCAGTACTTC. Translating gives CASSVSTGGLYEQYF.

This rearrangement joins TRBV6-5 to TRBJ1-5; the D gene is possibly TRBD1 (6 bases). V gave up 2 bases and J gave up 4 bases, with 12 bases separating them. CDR1 is MNHEY, CDR2 SVGAGI, per germline. The CDR3 is made up of 15 amino acids. CDR3 nucleotide sequence: TGTGCCAGCAGTTACGGGAGGGGGGTTAATCAGCCCCAGCATTTT. Residues: CASSYGRGVNQPQHF.

This clone was detected only a few times. The genes are TRBV29-1 and TRBJ1-4; the match to TRBD1 covers 10 bases. V was clipped by 6 bases and J by 8 bases; unmatched bases: 3. The CDR3 loop spans 12 amino acids. Germline lookup yields CDR1 SQVTM and CDR2 ANQGSEA. The CDR3, as DNA: TGCAGCGTCTGGACAGGGGGGGAAAAACTGTTTTTT. This gives the protein CSVWTGGEKLFF.

The chain carries TRBV30 and TRBJ2-7; 13 bases agree with TRBD2. The germline CDR1 and CDR2 sequences are GTSNPN and SVGIG (reference sequence). This CDR3 spans 13 amino acids. Germline trimming cut 5 bases from V and 8 bases from J; bases unmatched to any gene: 6. The CDR3 DNA reads as TGTGCCTGGGGGACTAGCGGGGCCCTTCAGCAGTACTTC. Translation: CAWGTSGALQQYF.

The V and J genes are TRBV13 and TRBJ1-2; D ambiguous. Trimming took 3 bases from V and 6 from J, leaving 11 bases between them. Germline loops: CDR1 PRHDT, CDR2 FYEKMQ (reference sequence). The CDR3 extends over 13 amino acids. The chain's CDR3 is CASSLGSAHGYTF. The DNA of the CDR3 is TGTGCCAGCAGCTTGGGGAGTGCACATGGCTACACCTTC.

As for this clone: Sequence at one end of the junction differs from germline and may be a read error. This sequence joins TRBV7-8 and TRBJ1-5; D gene uncertain. CDR1 SGHVS and CDR2 FQNEAQ come from the germline V gene. The CDR3 runs to 14 residues. CDR3 in amino acids: CASSLGAANRPQHF. The CDR3 DNA reads TGTGCCAGCAGCTTAGGGGCGGCAAATCGGCCCCAGCATTTT.

The chain combines TRBV27 with TRBJ2-7; TRBD1 matches at 10 bases. Losses at the gene ends were 0 bases for V and 3 bases for J; bases not matched to a gene: 2. There are 15 residues in the CDR3. Germline V gene lookup returns CDR1 MNHEY and CDR2 SMNVEV (reference sequence). CDR3 sequence: CASSLSGTGDYEQYF. The CDR3 region has the DNA TGTGCCAGCAGTTTATCCGGGACAGGGGACTACGAGCAGTACTTC.

This clone was recorded once. This chain links TRBV4-1 with TRBJ1-2, with TRBD1 matching 10 bases. This CDR3 is 14 amino acids long. J lost 2 bases, V lost 4 bases, and 1 base had no gene match. Germline lookup yields CDR1 MGHRA and CDR2 YSYEKL. CDR3 region: CASSPGQGNYGYTF. As DNA, the CDR3 is TGCGCCAGCAGCCCGGGACAGGGGAACTATGGCTACACCTTC.

The chain recombines TRBV7-3 with TRBJ1-1; possibly TRBD1 for D (6 bases). In germline, CDR1 is SGHTA, CDR2 FQGTGA. The CDR3 covers 12 residues. Trimming left V 3 bases short and J 6 bases short, with 8 bases between. The CDR3 spells CASSFGGAEAFF. The CDR3 nucleotides read TGTGCCAGCAGCTTTGGGGGCGCTGAAGCTTTCTTT.

The J gene is TRBJ2-3, the V gene TRBV7-9; TRBD1 matches at 7 bases. Germline V gene data show CDR1 as SEHNR and CDR2 as FQNEAQ (reference sequence). V gave up 11 bases and J gave up 0 bases; unmatched junction bases: 2. This CDR3 spans 12 amino acids. CDR3 sequence reads: CAGQVSTDTQYF. The DNA for the CDR3 is TGTGCCGGACAGGTCAGCACAGATACGCAGTATTTT.

The chain couples TRBV5-1 to TRBJ1-5; D is unclear. The germline V gene encodes CDR1 SGHRS and CDR2 YFSETQ. The CDR3 covers 13 residues. The ends were cut back, 2 bases at V and 2 bases at J, with 5 bases in the middle. Written as DNA, the CDR3 is TGCGCCAGCAGCTTTGGCGGCAATCAGCCCCAGCATTTT. This gives the protein CASSFGGNQPQHF.

The rearrangement joins TRBV29-1 to TRBJ2-7; TRBD1 matches 7 bases. The CDR3 runs to 14 residues. The V segment lost 0 bases and the J segment 2 bases; nucleotides outside the gene matches: 4. Germline CDR1 is SQVTM and CDR2 is ANQGSEA. CDR3 protein: CSVEEPGQTYEQYF. The CDR3 coding sequence is TGCAGCGTTGAAGAACCGGGACAGACCTACGAGCAGTACTTC.

This rearrangement joins TRBV29-1 to TRBJ2-7; unclear D gene. The CDR3 totals 12 residues. CDR1 SQVTM and CDR2 ANQGSEA come from the germline V gene. Trimming left V 2 bases short and J 1 base short, with 6 bases between. CDR3 sequence (DNA): TGCAGCGTTGAAACGTTTTCCTACGAGCAGTACTTC. Amino acids: CSVETFSYEQYF.

CDR3 protein: CASSVLTSGGANYEQFF. The CDR3 DNA reads TGTGCCAGCAGTGTCCTGACTAGCGGGGGGGCCAACTATGAGCAGTTCTTC. The chain has TRBV27 and TRBJ2-1, with TRBD2 matching 14 bases. The trim removed 5 bases at V and 8 bases at J, leaving 11 bases unmatched. This CDR3 comprises 17 residues. CDR1 is MNHEY, CDR2 SMNVEV, per germline (reference sequence).

The V call is TRBV13, the J call TRBJ1-1, with 11 bases identical to TRBD1. Unmatched junction bases numbered 17, after V lost 5 bases and J lost 0 bases. There are 20 residues in the CDR3. CDR1 and CDR2 from the germline V gene are PRHDT and FYEKMQ (reference sequence). CDR3 residues: CASSRKNDGQGAYLNTEAFF. DNA of the CDR3: TGTGCCAGCAGCCGGAAAAATGACGGACAGGGGGCCTATTTGAACACTGAAGCTTTCTTT.

This clone turned up a few times. The chain employs TRBV14 and TRBJ2-2; tentatively, D is TRBD1 or TRBD2 (6 bases each). V lost 4 bases to trimming and J lost 2 bases, with 23 bases between them. In germline, CDR1 is SGHDN, CDR2 FVKESK. This CDR3 region has 19 residues. CDR3 amino acids: CASSPLRGTTGLNTGELFF. In DNA, the CDR3 is TGTGCCAGCAGCCCGCTTAGGGGGACGACAGGACTAAACACCGGGGAGCTGTTTTTT.

V gene TRBV9 combines with J gene TRBJ1-2; TRBD1 aligns across 9 bases. J was trimmed by 4 bases and V by 3 bases; bases with no gene match: 7. The CDR3 covers 15 residues. Germline assignment: CDR1 SGDLS and CDR2 YYNGEE. The CDR3 DNA is TGTGCCAGCAGCGGAACAGGGGGCCCTAGCTATGGCTACACCTTC. This sequence encodes CASSGTGGPSYGYTF.

This chain uses TRBV29-1 with TRBJ2-2; TRBD1 might be the D (5 bases). V was cut by 4 bases and J by 5 bases, with 8 bases left in between. Germline V gives CDR1 SQVTM, CDR2 ANQGSEA. This CDR3 has 12 amino acids. This CDR3 reads CSVVSGTGELFF. The CDR3 coding sequence is TGCAGCGTTGTTTCAGGGACCGGGGAGCTGTTTTTT.

This rearrangement joins TRBV27 to TRBJ1-2; no clear D gene. The CDR3 contains 14 residues. V lost 5 bases to trimming and J lost 8 bases, with 18 bases between them. Germline CDR1 and CDR2: MNHEY and SMNVEV (reference sequence). The CDR3: CASSLHRAFEGYTF. DNA for the CDR3: TGTGCCAGCAGTCTCCACCGGGCTTTTGAGGGCTACACCTTC.

V and J are TRBV7-9 and TRBJ1-2; D remains unclear. This CDR3 is built from 16 residues. Germline assignment: CDR1 SEHNR and CDR2 FQNEAQ (reference sequence). Trimming pared 6 bases from V and 4 bases from J, leaving 21 bases between. CDR3 sequence reads: CASSSNAGFSFYGYTF. In DNA, the CDR3 is TGTGCCAGCAGTTCTAATGCGGGATTCTCCTTCTATGGCTACACCTTC.

The chain couples TRBV5-6 to TRBJ2-6; D possibly uses TRBD1 or TRBD2 (5 bases each). There are 14 residues in the CDR3. V was trimmed by 5 bases and J by 4 bases, leaving 10 bases between them. Germline V gives CDR1 SGHDT, CDR2 YYEEEE. Here the CDR3 DNA reads TGTGCCAGCAGTTGGGGGTCCGGGGCCAACGTCCTGACTTTC. This gives the protein CASSWGSGANVLTF.

J is TRBJ2-1 and V is TRBV6-5; maybe TRBD1 (5 bases). V lost 5 bases to trimming and J lost 0 bases, with 11 bases between them. CDR3 length equals 15 residues. CDR1 and CDR2 from the germline V gene are MNHEY and SVGAGI. Here the CDR3 reads CASSRGSSSYNEQFF. CDR3 nucleotides: TGTGCCAGCAGTAGGGGCTCGAGCTCCTACAATGAGCAGTTCTTC.